The 28 T cell receptor beta chains in this list originate from one sample, sequenced in a study of CD8 T cells in Susac syndrome. RNA was extracted with the RNeasy kit, and a quantity of roughly 0.45 to 1 ug was reverse transcribed using random hexamers. TCRdb used MiXCR to reprocess the immunoSEQ multiplex PCR reads, holding one entry per CDR3 protein. There are about 140,000 distinct CDR3 sequences in the sample; about 95% occur only once, and 0.13% to 0.15% lies in the top ten. The sequenced sample was CD4+ T cells from PBMCs. These receptors were obtained from a human donor with Susac syndrome.

This clonotype was picked up one time. J is TRBJ2-1 and V is TRBV7-8; the match to TRBD1 covers 7 bases. V shed 4 bases, J shed 5 bases, and the junction held 5 bases outside the gene matches. Germline values: CDR1 SGHVS, CDR2 FQNEAQ. This CDR3 spans 14 amino acids. CDR3: CASSSRTGNNEQFF. The CDR3 DNA is TGTGCCAGCAGCTCCAGGACAGGTAACAATGAGCAGTTCTTC.

This clonotype has a single count. The chain couples TRBV12-3 or TRBV12-4 to TRBJ2-1, with unresolved D. V was pared by 1 base and J by 0 bases, with 7 bases between. This CDR3 is 15 amino acids long. The CDR3: CASSLDAFSYNEQFF. CDR3 nucleotide sequence: TGTGCCAGCAGTTTAGACGCCTTCTCCTACAATGAGCAGTTCTTC.

V gene TRBV7-9 combines with J gene TRBJ1-2, with D hard to call. Germline CDR1 and CDR2: SEHNR and FQNEAQ (reference sequence). The ends were cut back, 0 bases at V and 6 bases at J, with 8 bases in the middle. CDR3 length: 13 amino acids. Written as DNA, the CDR3 is TGTGCCAGCAGCTTAGCCCCGGGGAATGGCTACACCTTC. Its protein product is CASSLAPGNGYTF.

This chain uses TRBV5-1 with TRBJ2-7; perhaps TRBD1 as D (5 bases). This CDR3 is built from 13 residues. From germline, CDR1 is SGHRS and CDR2 YFSETQ. V was trimmed by 4 bases and J by 4 bases, leaving 12 bases between them. CDR3: CASSLRVGYEQYF. The CDR3 DNA reads as TGCGCCAGCAGCCTCAGGGTGGGGTACGAGCAGTACTTC.

V is TRBV7-9 and J is TRBJ1-1; D may be TRBD1 (5 bases). This CDR3 is 14 amino acids long. Germline-derived CDR1 and CDR2 are SEHNR and FQNEAQ (reference sequence). V was trimmed by 7 bases and J by 5 bases, leaving 17 bases between them. The CDR3 nucleotides are TGTGCCAGCAACATGGCAGGGTGGGAAACTGAAGCTTTCTTT. The encoded protein is CASNMAGWETEAFF. Full variable domain (rest looked up from reference TRBV7-9 and TRBJ1-1): DTGVSQNPRHKITKRGQNVTFRCDPISEHNRLYWYRQTLGQGPEFLTYFQNEAQLEKSRLLSDRFSAERPKGSFSTLEIQRTEQGDSAMYLCASNMAGWETEAFFGQGTRLTVV.

The chain uses TRBV7-9 and TRBJ1-2, with 8 bases fitting TRBD1. The length of the CDR3 is 14 residues. Germline V gene data show CDR1 as SEHNR and CDR2 as FQNEAQ (reference sequence). Germline trimming cut 5 bases from V and 6 bases from J; bases unmatched to any gene: 8. CDR3 sequence (DNA): TGTGCCAGCAGCACCGGACAGGGTCTTAATGGCTACACCTTC. Its protein is CASSTGQGLNGYTF.

The chain uses TRBV6-5 and TRBJ2-7; possible D gene TRBD2, 5 bases. The V gene's germline CDR1 is MNHEY and CDR2 SVGAGI. The CDR3 consists of 19 residues. V lost 2 bases, J lost 6 bases, and 29 bases lay in between. The CDR3 DNA reads TGTGCCAGCAGTTACCTAGCCTCGGGCAGGCGGCCGTCCCGTCGCGAGCAGTACTTC. Translation gives CASSYLASGRRPSRREQYF.

This sequence joins TRBV6-1 and TRBJ2-2; perhaps TRBD2 as D (6 bases). CDR1 and CDR2 (germline): MNHNS, SASEGT. Trimming removed 5 bases at V and 4 bases at J, with 20 bases between. There are 17 residues in the CDR3. As DNA, the CDR3 is TGTGCCAGCAGTCCGCAGGGACTTGGGGGTGTCACCGGGGAGCTGTTTTTT. Protein sequence: CASSPQGLGGVTGELFF.

This chain joins TRBV2 and TRBJ1-5; D is undetermined. Trimming stripped 6 bases from V and 3 bases from J, with 6 bases between. The length of the CDR3 is 12 residues. Germline V gene sequence: CDR1 SNHLY, CDR2 FYNNEI. This chain's CDR3 is CASSRINQPQHF. The CDR3 bases are TGTGCCAGCAGCCGAATCAATCAGCCCCAGCATTTT. The full variable domain, completed using reference TRBV2 and TRBJ1-5, is EPEVTQTPSHQVTQMGQEVILRCVPISNHLYFYWYRQILGQKVEFLVSFYNNEISEKSEIFDDQFSVERPDGSNFTLKIRSTKLEDSAMYFCASSRINQPQHFGDGTRLSIL.

The chain joins TRBV30 to TRBJ2-4, with 7 bases lining up with TRBD2. The CDR3 runs 15 residues. V lost 0 bases and J lost 2; bases outside the gene matches: 4. Germline V CDR1 and CDR2: GTSNPN, SVGIG (reference sequence). The CDR3 nucleotides read TGTGCCTGGAGTGTGGGAGGGATGTCCAAAAACATTCAGTACTTC. This encodes CAWSVGGMSKNIQYF.

J is TRBJ2-4 and V is TRBV20-1; a weak D match, TRBD2 (6 bases). Trimming took off 2 bases at V and 5 bases at J, with 13 bases between the two ends. CDR3 length equals 14 residues. Germline CDR1 is DFQATT and CDR2 is SNEGSKA (reference sequence). The CDR3 nucleotides are TGCAGTGCTAGAAAACTTGGCGGGGAAAACATTCAGTACTTC. It codes for CSARKLGGENIQYF.

The chain couples TRBV30 to TRBJ1-5; possibly TRBD1 for D (5 bases). CDR1 GTSNPN and CDR2 SVGIG come from the germline V gene (reference sequence). V was pared by 3 bases and J by 0 bases, with 15 bases between. There are 16 residues in the CDR3. CDR3 amino acids: CAWRGRGQNSNQPQHF. CDR3 in DNA: TGTGCCTGGAGGGGGAGAGGACAAAATAGCAATCAGCCCCAGCATTTT.

This clonotype was detected only a few times. This sequence joins TRBV6-1 and TRBJ2-3, with 8 bases matching TRBD2. Trimming removed 2 bases from V and 4 bases from J; junction bases left unmatched: 5. The CDR3 has 15 amino acids. In germline, CDR1 is MNHNS, CDR2 SASEGT. The CDR3 sequence is CASSELDGGADTQYF. CDR3 nucleotide sequence: TGTGCCAGCAGTGAACTCGACGGGGGGGCAGATACGCAGTATTTT.

J is TRBJ1-1 and V is TRBV4-3; TRBD1 is a possible D gene (6 bases). There are 15 residues in the CDR3. V was shortened by 1 base and J by 3 bases, with 12 bases between the two germline ends. Germline CDR1 and CDR2: LGHNA and YSLEER. CDR3 sequence: CASSQALDSYTEAFF. The CDR3 DNA is TGCGCCAGCAGCCAAGCCCTGGACAGTTACACTGAAGCTTTCTTT.

The chain joins TRBV25-1 to TRBJ1-5, with unresolved D. This CDR3 has 13 residues. With 5 bases removed from V and 2 bases from J, the gap between germline ends came to 7 bases. CDR1 MGHDK and CDR2 SYGVNS come from the germline V gene. The CDR3 DNA reads as TGTGCCAGCAGTCAGGCTGGCAATCAGCCCCAGCATTTT. This translates into CASSQAGNQPQHF. Full variable domain (remainder filled in from reference TRBV25-1 and TRBJ1-5): EADIYQTPRYLVIGTGKKITLECSQTMGHDKMYWYQQDPGMELHLIHYSYGVNSTEKGDLSSESTVSRIRTEHFPLTLESARPSHTSQYLCASSQAGNQPQHFGDGTRLSIL.

V is TRBV30 and J is TRBJ2-1; 8 bases fit TRBD1. Germline V CDR1 and CDR2: GTSNPN, SVGIG (reference sequence). The trim removed 5 bases at V and 3 bases at J, leaving 3 bases unmatched. The CDR3 sequence is 13 residues long. The CDR3: CAWDRGNYNEQFF. The CDR3 DNA reads TGTGCCTGGGACAGGGGTAACTACAATGAGCAGTTCTTC. Supplemented by reference TRBV30 and TRBJ2-1, the full variable domain reads SQTIHQWPATLVQPVGSPLSLECTVEGTSNPNLYWYRQAAGRGLQLLFYSVGIGQISSEVPQNLSASRPQDRQFILSSKKLLLSDSGFYLCAWDRGNYNEQFFGPGTRLTVL.

The chain is built from TRBV30 and TRBJ1-2; tentative D call: TRBD1 (5 bases). This CDR3 comprises 14 residues. Trimming took 0 bases from V and 3 from J, leaving 11 bases between them. The V gene's germline CDR1 is GTSNPN and CDR2 SVGIG (reference sequence). The CDR3 sequence is CAWSVRDGYYGYTF. The DNA of the CDR3 is TGTGCCTGGAGTGTACGGGACGGATACTATGGCTACACCTTC.

The CDR3 nucleotides read TGTGCCAGCAGCTTATCCGGGTCTGTCTCCTACAATGAGCAGTTCTTC. Protein: CASSLSGSVSYNEQFF. The V and J genes are TRBV7-3 and TRBJ2-1; unclear D gene. V was clipped by 2 bases and J by 0 bases, with 11 bases between them. The CDR3 spans 16 residues. Germline values: CDR1 SGHTA, CDR2 FQGTGA.

The chain carries TRBV29-1 and TRBJ1-2; unclear D gene. The germline CDR1 and CDR2 sequences are SQVTM and ANQGSEA. Trimming took off 8 bases at V and 0 bases at J, with 10 bases between the two ends. The CDR3 consists of 12 residues. The CDR3 DNA follows: TGCAGCATTTGGGCCCCTAACTATGGCTACACCTTC. It encodes CSIWAPNYGYTF.

This sequence joins TRBV11-1 and TRBJ2-2; unclear D gene. The length of the CDR3 is 17 residues. The germline CDR1 and CDR2 sequences are SGHAT and FQDESV (reference sequence). The V gene lost 6 bases and the J gene lost 0 bases, with 17 bases spanning the gap. The CDR3 nucleotides read TGTGCCAGCAGATCGGGCGTGTGGGATGCGAACACCGGGGAGCTGTTTTTT. This encodes CASRSGVWDANTGELFF.

The rearrangement uses TRBV19 and TRBJ1-2; D unresolved. Trimming removed 8 bases from V and 4 bases from J, with 8 bases in between. CDR1 is LNHDA, CDR2 SQIVND, per germline (reference sequence). CDR3 length equals 11 residues. CDR3 in amino acids: CASRAGYGYTF. The CDR3 DNA follows: TGTGCCAGTCGGGCGGGCTATGGCTACACCTTC.

The chain links TRBV30 to TRBJ2-7; D remains ambiguous. Germline V gives CDR1 GTSNPN, CDR2 SVGIG (reference sequence). The CDR3 has 13 amino acids. V lost 2 bases to trimming and J lost 2 bases, with 10 bases between them. Here the CDR3 reads CAWSSRNTYEQYF. CDR3 in DNA: TGTGCCTGGAGTTCTAGGAATACCTACGAGCAGTACTTC.

This clonotype was counted a single time. V and J are TRBV12-3 or TRBV12-4 and TRBJ1-5, with TRBD1 as a possible D gene (5 bases). Trimming removed 1 base at V and 6 bases at J, with 16 bases between. This CDR3 has 16 residues. DNA of the CDR3: TGTGCCAGCAGTTTAGAACAGGCGATATCATTTCAGCCCCAGCATTTT. Translation gives CASSLEQAISFQPQHF.

The count of this clonotype is one. The rearrangement links TRBV20-1 to TRBJ1-5; D might be TRBD1 (5 bases). Germline CDR1 is DFQATT and CDR2 is SNEGSKA (reference sequence). The CDR3 sequence is 14 residues long. V lost 7 bases and J 4 bases, leaving 17 bases between the germline ends. CDR3 DNA: TGCAGTGTTCAGGCGGGGGTCCTAAATCAGCCCCAGCATTTT. It yields the protein CSVQAGVLNQPQHF.

This chain connects TRBV30 to TRBJ1-1, with D hard to call. Trimming removed 6 bases from V and 1 base from J, with 15 bases in between. CDR3 length: 14 amino acids. Germline V CDR1 and CDR2: GTSNPN, SVGIG (reference sequence). DNA for the CDR3: TGTGCCTGCCATCTCATCCGGTGGAACACTGAAGCTTTCTTT. Protein: CACHLIRWNTEAFF.

The chain combines TRBV6-6 with TRBJ1-1; no clear D. From germline, CDR1 is MNHNY and CDR2 SVGAGI (reference sequence). The CDR3 loop spans 13 amino acids. The germline V and J ends were trimmed by 4 bases and 5 bases, with 11 bases remaining between them. The CDR3 DNA follows: TGTGCCAGCAGTTCCGTTATGGTTACTGAAGCTTTCTTT. It codes for CASSSVMVTEAFF.

This chain links TRBV25-1 with TRBJ2-7; D remains unclear. V was pared by 3 bases and J by 2 bases, with 5 bases between. Per germline, CDR1 MGHDK and CDR2 SYGVNS. The CDR3 runs to 12 residues. The CDR3 loop reads CASSDPTYEQYF. CDR3 sequence (DNA): TGTGCCAGCAGTGACCCGACCTACGAGCAGTACTTC.

The chain has TRBV7-2 and TRBJ2-7; D is possibly TRBD1 (6 bases). Trimming removed 2 bases at V and 9 bases at J, with 23 bases between. Germline CDR1 is SGHTA and CDR2 is FQGNSA. The CDR3 contains 16 residues. In DNA, the CDR3 is TGTGCCAGCAGCTTAACTGGGACACAAACTAACTTTAGGCAGTACTTC. It is translated as CASSLTGTQTNFRQYF.